These 22 T cell receptor beta chains originate from one sample sequenced in a study of blood T cell repertoires in COVID-19. Some clones are missing from TCRdb's copy, which holds only in-frame ones; the method was immunoSEQ multiplex PCR. The data contain more than 65,000 clones, around 80% of them seen just once; the ten biggest clones take up around 6.9%. The sample was peripheral blood. Receptor source: a human donor in a cohort sampled during active COVID-19.

This clone occurred a few times. Other nucleotide sequences in the sample specify the same CDR3. The chain carries TRBV7-6 and TRBJ1-2; D possibly corresponds to TRBD1 (5 bases). The V and J ends lost 5 bases and 7 bases respectively, with 14 bases between them. Germline V gene lookup returns CDR1 SGHVS and CDR2 FNYEAQ. The CDR3 covers 13 residues. The CDR3 bases are TGTGCCAGCAGCCAAGACAGAAGAGGTGGCTACACCTTC. Translated, it gives CASSQDRRGGYTF.

The chain carries TRBV6-2 or TRBV6-3 and TRBJ1-5, with D perhaps matching TRBD1 (6 bases). Trimming pared 0 bases from V and 0 bases from J, leaving 12 bases between. The germline V gene has CDR1 MNHEY and CDR2 SVGEGT. The length of the CDR3 is 17 residues. The DNA of the CDR3 is TGTGCCAGCAGTTACTCGGACAGCTTTTATAGCAATCAGCCCCAGCATTTT. Its protein is CASSYSDSFYSNQPQHF.

The genes are TRBV5-5 and TRBJ2-1; 9 positions match TRBD2. From germline, CDR1 is SGHKS and CDR2 YYEKEE (reference sequence). The CDR3 totals 18 residues. The junction had 12 bases not matched to a gene; V was cut back by 4 bases and J by 1 base. The CDR3 DNA reads as TGTGCCAGCAGCCCCCAGTGGCGGGGGGGCGGATCCTACAATGAGCAGTTCTTC. Translating it yields CASSPQWRGGGSYNEQFF.

The chain employs TRBV18 and TRBJ2-6, with 7 nucleotides matching TRBD1. The junction had 8 bases not matched to a gene; V was cut back by 6 bases and J by 0 bases. The CDR3 loop spans 17 amino acids. Germline V gives CDR1 KGHSH, CDR2 LQKENI. For the CDR3, the DNA is TGTGCCAGCTCCCCGGGACAGATATACTCTGGGGCCAACGTCCTGACTTTC. Translating it yields CASSPGQIYSGANVLTF.

This clone was seen a single time. J is TRBJ1-1 and V is TRBV4-2; D is unclear. Trimming cost V 1 base and J 5 bases, with 11 bases left between them. Germline lookup yields CDR1 LGHNA and CDR2 YNFKEQ. The CDR3 contains 14 residues. The CDR3 spells CASSQGRYRTEAFF. CDR3 nucleotides: TGTGCCAGCAGCCAAGGAAGATATCGGACTGAAGCTTTCTTT.

The genes are TRBV7-3 and TRBJ1-1; no definite D call. This CDR3 contains 13 residues. Deletions cut 0 bases from V and 7 bases from J, with 9 bases between. The germline V gene has CDR1 SGHTA and CDR2 FQGTGA. The CDR3 DNA is TGTGCCAGCAGCTTAACTGAAGGAGTTGAAGCTTTCTTT. Its protein is CASSLTEGVEAFF.

This clone has more than one count but fewer than ten. The chain recombines TRBV10-3 with TRBJ1-5; 8 nucleotides agree with TRBD1. The CDR3 runs 15 residues. V lost 10 bases and J lost 4; bases outside the gene matches: 12. Germline V gives CDR1 ENHRY, CDR2 SYGVKD. The CDR3 loop reads CATPPSGGPNQPQHF. DNA of the CDR3: TGTGCCACCCCGCCGTCAGGGGGCCCTAATCAGCCCCAGCATTTT.

Regarding this clone: The junction departs from germline at one end; a sequencing error may be responsible. This chain uses TRBV20-1 with TRBJ1-1; no definite D call. CDR1 is DFQATT, CDR2 SNEGSKA, per germline (reference sequence). The CDR3 is 11 residues long. DNA for the CDR3: TGCAGCCACTTACTGAACGCTGAAGCTTTCTTT. Translated, it gives CSHLLNAEAFF.

The chain recombines TRBV5-4 with TRBJ1-4, with D possibly TRBD1 on 5 matching bases. Germline values: CDR1 SGHNT, CDR2 YYREEE (reference sequence). The CDR3 length is 15 residues. The V and J ends lost 4 bases and 4 bases respectively, with 14 bases between them. The CDR3 sequence: CASSARGLRNEKLFF. The CDR3, as DNA: TGTGCCAGCAGCGCCCGGGGACTGCGTAATGAAAAACTGTTTTTT. Full variable domain (rest looked up from reference TRBV5-4 and TRBJ1-4): ETGVTQSPTHLIKTRGQQVTLRCSSQSGHNTVSWYQQALGQGPQFIFQYYREEENGRGNFPPRFSGLQFPNYSSELNVNALELDDSALYLCASSARGLRNEKLFFGSGTQLSVL.

The chain carries TRBV25-1 and TRBJ2-2, with TRBD2 matching over 8 bases. Trimming took 8 bases from V and 7 from J; bases not matched to a gene: 9. The CDR3 consists of 14 residues. Per the germline V gene, CDR1 is MGHDK and CDR2 is SYGVNS. The CDR3 sequence: CASPGGGQDGELFF. The CDR3 region has the DNA TGTGCCAGCCCCGGGGGGGGGCAGGACGGGGAGCTGTTTTTT.

This chain connects TRBV4-2 to TRBJ2-2, with TRBD1 matching 9 bases. From germline, CDR1 is LGHNA and CDR2 YNFKEQ. With 2 bases clipped from V and 1 base from J, the junction kept 11 bases outside the gene matches. This CDR3 is 19 amino acids long. Written as DNA, the CDR3 is TGTGCCAGCAGCCAACGCTGGGGACAGGGCTTGGGGAACACCGGGGAGCTGTTTTTT. Protein sequence: CASSQRWGQGLGNTGELFF.

CDR3 DNA: TGCAGCGTTGAGGTAGGGAGGGGAGCTTTCTTT. Translated: CSVEVGRGAFF. This chain connects TRBV29-1 to TRBJ1-1, with D perhaps matching TRBD1 (5 bases). The CDR3 runs to 11 residues. The V gene lost 3 bases and the J gene lost 10 bases, with 12 bases spanning the gap. Germline V gene sequence: CDR1 SQVTM, CDR2 ANQGSEA.

The gene calls are TRBV3-1 (or the pseudogene TRBV3-2) and TRBJ2-7; TRBD1 agrees at 8 bases. V was pared by 8 bases and J by 7 bases, with 4 bases of the junction left unmatched. CDR1 LGHDT and CDR2 YNNKEL come from the germline V gene (reference sequence). The CDR3 spans 11 residues. The CDR3 sequence is CASQGAWEQYF. The CDR3 DNA reads TGTGCCAGCCAGGGGGCCTGGGAGCAGTACTTC.

This chain connects TRBV19 to TRBJ1-5, with 9 bases aligning to TRBD1. Germline trimming cut 7 bases from V and 11 bases from J; bases unmatched to any gene: 12. This CDR3 is 14 amino acids long. CDR1 LNHDA and CDR2 SQIVND come from the germline V gene (reference sequence). CDR3 protein: CASKTGTGSSSQHF. Here the CDR3 DNA reads TGTGCCAGTAAAACCGGGACAGGGAGTTCTTCCCAGCATTTT.

The chain combines TRBV3-1 (or the pseudogene TRBV3-2) with TRBJ2-5; TRBD2 aligns across 8 bases. This CDR3 has 16 amino acids. Germline V gene data show CDR1 as LGHDT and CDR2 as YNNKEL (reference sequence). J gave up 2 bases and V 7 bases, and 12 bases lay outside the gene matches. The CDR3 region is CASTPTGGIYQETQYF. CDR3 nucleotide sequence: TGTGCCAGCACTCCAACGGGGGGGATATATCAAGAGACCCAGTACTTC.

The chain combines TRBV6-5 with TRBJ2-7; 8 bases fit TRBD1. Germline V gives CDR1 MNHEY, CDR2 SVGAGI. V shed 6 bases and J 7 bases; nucleotides not matched to a gene: 11. This CDR3 is built from 14 residues. The CDR3 nucleotides read TGTGCCAGCAGCGATTGGACAGGGTATAGTGAGCAGTACTTC. This sequence encodes CASSDWTGYSEQYF.

The CDR3 region has the DNA TGCGCCAGCAGCCAAGGACAGACCTCCTACAATGAGCAGTTCTTC. Its translation is CASSQGQTSYNEQFF. The chain carries TRBV4-1 and TRBJ2-1; D perhaps matches TRBD1 (5 bases). This CDR3 is built from 15 residues. Trimming pared 1 base from V and 0 bases from J, leaving 7 bases between. The germline V gene encodes CDR1 MGHRA and CDR2 YSYEKL.

The V gene is TRBV5-5, the J gene TRBJ1-2; D unclear. The germline gives CDR1 SGHKS, CDR2 YYEKEE (reference sequence). This CDR3 has 15 amino acids. The germline V and J ends were trimmed by 0 bases and 2 bases, with 11 bases remaining between them. CDR3 loop: CASSLVQIPNYGYTF. CDR3 DNA: TGTGCCAGCAGCTTGGTTCAAATCCCAAACTATGGCTACACCTTC. Using reference TRBV5-5 and TRBJ1-2 for the parts outside the CDR3, the full variable domain is DAGVTQSPTHLIKTRGQQVTLRCSPISGHKSVSWYQQVLGQGPQFIFQYYEKEERGRGNFPDRFSARQFPNYSSELNVNALLLGDSALYLCASSLVQIPNYGYTFGSGTRLTVV.

V gene TRBV12-3 or TRBV12-4 combines with J gene TRBJ2-7; D possibly corresponds to TRBD1 (5 bases). Trimming removed 4 bases from V and 6 bases from J, with 10 bases in between. CDR3 size: 12 residues. CDR3 residues: CASSSLQGEQYF. In DNA form, the CDR3 reads TGTGCCAGCAGTTCGTTGCAGGGCGAGCAGTACTTC.

This chain connects TRBV2 to TRBJ1-1, with no clear D. Trimming cost V 9 bases and J 10 bases, with 15 bases left between them. Germline-derived CDR1 and CDR2 are SNHLY and FYNNEI. This CDR3 spans 11 amino acids. CDR3 region: CASAERLGAFF. The CDR3 nucleotides are TGTGCCAGTGCGGAGCGACTCGGAGCTTTCTTT.

The rearrangement uses TRBV18 and TRBJ2-5; 16 nucleotides match TRBD2. This CDR3 region has 19 residues. CDR1 is KGHSH, CDR2 LQKENI, per germline. Trimming at V came to 2 bases and at J to 7 bases, leaving 13 bases not matched to a gene. CDR3 DNA: TGTGCCAGCTCACCAGCTTCGGGACTAGCGGGGGGGCCGGCATGGACCCAGTACTTC. As protein: CASSPASGLAGGPAWTQYF.

Only one count was recorded for this clone. Distinct nucleotide sequences in the sample also encode this CDR3. The J gene is TRBJ2-7, the V gene TRBV3-1 (or the pseudogene TRBV3-2); D is unresolved. The CDR3 covers 13 residues. In germline, CDR1 is LGHDT, CDR2 YNNKEL (reference sequence). The V gene lost 0 bases and the J gene lost 3 bases, with 6 bases spanning the gap. Here the CDR3 reads CASSQDPGYEQYF. CDR3 nucleotide sequence: TGTGCCAGCAGCCAAGACCCGGGCTACGAGCAGTACTTC.